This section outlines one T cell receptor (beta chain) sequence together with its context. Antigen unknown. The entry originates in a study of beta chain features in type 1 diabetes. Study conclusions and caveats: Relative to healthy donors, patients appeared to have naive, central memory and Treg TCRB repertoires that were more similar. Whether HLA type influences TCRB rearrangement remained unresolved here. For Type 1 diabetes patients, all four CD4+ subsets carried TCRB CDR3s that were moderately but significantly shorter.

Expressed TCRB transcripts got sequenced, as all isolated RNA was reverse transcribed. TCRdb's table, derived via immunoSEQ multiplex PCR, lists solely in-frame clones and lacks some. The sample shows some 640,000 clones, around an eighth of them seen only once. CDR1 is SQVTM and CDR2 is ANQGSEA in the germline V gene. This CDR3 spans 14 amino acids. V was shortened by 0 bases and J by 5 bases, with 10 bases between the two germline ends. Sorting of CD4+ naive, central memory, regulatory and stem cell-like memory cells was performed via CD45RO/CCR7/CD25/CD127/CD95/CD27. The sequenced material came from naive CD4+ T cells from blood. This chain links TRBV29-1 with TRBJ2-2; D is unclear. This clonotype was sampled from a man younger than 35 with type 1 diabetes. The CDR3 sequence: CSVEDLIRTGELFF. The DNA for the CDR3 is TGCAGCGTTGAAGATCTGATTAGGACCGGGGAGCTGTTTTTT.